Following are 6 T cell receptor beta chains from one sample sequenced in a study of blood T cell repertoires in COVID-19. The assay was immunoSEQ multiplex PCR, and TCRdb's table has in-frame clones only and misses some. Here the sample spans approximately 30,000 clones, around 90% being singletons. Sequenced material: peripheral blood. These receptors were obtained from a human donor in a cohort sampled during active COVID-19.

The chain combines TRBV29-1 with TRBJ1-1; weak D call: TRBD1 (5 bases). Germline-derived CDR1 and CDR2 are SQVTM and ANQGSEA. The CDR3 spans 13 residues. V gave up 4 bases and J gave up 1 base, with 10 bases separating them. The CDR3 spells CSVGGQTNTEAFF. DNA of the CDR3: TGCAGCGTTGGAGGACAAACGAACACTGAAGCTTTCTTT.

The chain recombines TRBV12-5 with TRBJ1-1; D is possibly TRBD1 (6 bases). There are 16 residues in the CDR3. The V gene's germline CDR1 is LGHNT and CDR2 FRNRAP. V lost 1 base and J lost 4, with 16 bases in between. CDR3 loop: CASGLEGIPGATEAFF. The CDR3 bases are TGTGCTAGTGGTTTGGAGGGTATCCCAGGGGCCACTGAAGCTTTCTTT. The whole variable domain, remainder taken from reference TRBV12-5 and TRBJ1-1, is DARVTQTPRHKVTEMGQEVTMRCQPILGHNTVFWYRQTMMQGLELLAYFRNRAPLDDSGMPKDRFSAEMPDATLATLKIQPSEPRDSAVYFCASGLEGIPGATEAFFGQGTRLTVV.

This chain connects TRBV19 to TRBJ1-2; 10 bases fit TRBD1. V lost 6 bases to trimming and J lost 4 bases; unmatched junction nucleotides: 11. The CDR3 totals 16 residues. The germline V gene has CDR1 LNHDA and CDR2 SQIVND (reference sequence). CDR3 residues: CASSGTGEPYIYGYTF. In nucleotides, the CDR3 is TGTGCCAGTAGCGGGACAGGGGAACCGTATATCTATGGCTACACCTTC.

This clone appeared once. J is TRBJ2-3 and V is TRBV28, with 9 nucleotides matching TRBD2. The ends lost 5 bases at V and 5 bases at J; junction bases unmatched: 14. The CDR3 loop spans 17 amino acids. Germline CDR1 MDHEN, CDR2 SYDVKM. CDR3 residues: CASSLLPSSGELDTQYF. The CDR3 nucleotides read TGTGCCAGCAGTCTTTTACCGTCTAGCGGGGAGTTAGATACGCAGTATTTT.

This clone was counted once. The chain is built from TRBV7-6 and TRBJ1-5; D call uncertain. The CDR3 extends over 13 amino acids. Between the trimmed V and J ends, which lost 1 base and 6 bases, there was a span of 7 bases. Germline V CDR1 and CDR2: SGHVS, FNYEAQ. The CDR3 loop is CASSLGGPQPQHF. The DNA for the CDR3 is TGTGCCAGCAGCTTAGGAGGTCCTCAGCCCCAGCATTTT.

The CDR3: CASGGDTEAFF. DNA for the CDR3: TGCGCCAGCGGAGGTGACACTGAAGCTTTCTTT. The V gene is TRBV5-1, the J gene TRBJ1-1; no firm D call. The CDR3 has 11 residues. With 7 bases removed from V and 3 bases from J, the gap between germline ends came to 7 bases. CDR1 is SGHRS, CDR2 YFSETQ, per germline. The complete variable domain, with remaining parts taken from reference TRBV5-1 and TRBJ1-1, reads KAGVTQTPRYLIKTRGQQVTLSCSPISGHRSVSWYQQTPGQGLQFLFEYFSETQRNKGNFPGRFSGRQFSNSRSEMNVSTLELGDSALYLCASGGDTEAFFGQGTRLTVV.